These T cell receptor beta chains were read from a single sample in a study of cytomegalovirus exposure and HLA in healthy donors. Sequencing used immunoSEQ multiplex PCR; TCRdb keeps in-frame clones, though not all of them. The sample lists approximately 160,000 clones, roughly 90% occurring once. Sequenced material: PBMCs. Source of these receptors: a woman aged 18-29 years in good health and CMV-seronegative. The CDR3 runs from the conserved cysteine through the conserved F or W. Each record gives: V gene, J gene, CDR3 length, clone size, D gene, CDR3 protein, CDR3 DNA. The D gene is left open where the match is weak. Not all rows give a size; the values are once, few, many and, for expanded clones, a class.

TRBV29-1	TRBJ2-5	12	-	-	CSVELGGETQYF	TGCAGCGTTGAATTGGGAGGAGAGACCCAGTACTTC
TRBV6-1	TRBJ1-2	15	-	TRBD1	CASSPIDRGVYGYTF	TGTGCCAGCAGTCCCATCGACAGGGGGGTCTATGGCTACACCTTC
TRBV6-5	TRBJ2-1	16	once	-	CASSFLPRTAYNEQFF	TGTGCCAGCAGTTTTCTGCCCCGGACAGCCTACAATGAGCAGTTCTTC
TRBV7-9	TRBJ1-1	15	-	TRBD1	CASSRTGQGGAEAFF	TGTGCCAGCAGCCGTACCGGACAGGGAGGGGCTGAAGCTTTCTTT
TRBV2	TRBJ2-7	14	-	-	CASTSGTFTYEQYF	TGTGCCAGCACTTCCGGGACTTTTACCTACGAGCAGTACTTC
TRBV27	TRBJ1-6	14	-	-	CASTGRTYNSPLHF	TGTGCCAGCACCGGACGGACTTATAATTCACCCCTCCACTTT
TRBV6-5	TRBJ2-7	14	once	TRBD1	CASGQTGALYEQYF	TGTGCCAGCGGACAGACAGGGGCCCTCTACGAGCAGTACTTC
TRBV5-1	TRBJ2-7	15	once	TRBD2	CASSFSSGSIDEQYF	TGCGCCAGCAGCTTTAGTAGCGGGAGTATCGACGAGCAGTACTTC
TRBV11-2	TRBJ1-1	12	-	-	CASSLISPEAFF	TGTGCCAGCAGCTTAATAAGCCCTGAAGCTTTCTTT
TRBV25-1	TRBJ2-3	17	-	TRBD2	CASSEWPAGGLGDTQYF	TGTGCCAGCAGTGAATGGCCAGCGGGGGGCCTGGGAGATACGCAGTATTTT
TRBV2	TRBJ2-1	16	-	TRBD2	CASRKTPSGAVDEQFF	TGTGCCAGCAGGAAGACTCCTAGCGGGGCAGTCGATGAGCAGTTCTTC
TRBV9	TRBJ2-7	16	-	TRBD2	CASSVAGLAGAYEQYF	TGTGCCAGCAGCGTAGCTGGACTAGCGGGGGCCTACGAGCAGTACTTC
TRBV5-5	TRBJ1-1	14	-	TRBD1	CASSKRQGATEAFF	TGTGCCAGCAGCAAGAGACAGGGGGCCACTGAAGCTTTCTTT
TRBV19	TRBJ2-2	14	-	-	CASSIAKNTGELFF	TGTGCCAGTAGTATCGCTAAAAACACCGGGGAGCTGTTTTTT
TRBV19	TRBJ1-2	14	-	-	CASSMQHTNYGYTF	TGTGCCAGTAGTATGCAACATACTAACTATGGCTACACCTTC
TRBV4-3	TRBJ2-7	15	-	-	CASSQAEGGSYEQYF	TGCGCCAGCAGCCAGGCGGAAGGGGGCTCCTACGAGCAGTACTTC
TRBV9	TRBJ2-7	15	-	TRBD1	CASSVGSTGTYEQYF	TGTGCCAGCAGCGTAGGGTCGACAGGGACCTACGAGCAGTACTTC
TRBV29-1	TRBJ1-2	17	-	-	CSALGPGRMGPNYGYTF	TGCAGCGCCCTGGGCCCTGGCCGCATGGGGCCTAACTATGGCTACACCTTC
TRBV5-6	TRBJ2-6	17	-	-	CASSLFRPRPGANVLTF	TGTGCCAGCAGCTTGTTTCGGCCCAGGCCTGGGGCCAACGTCCTGACTTTC
TRBV10-3	TRBJ1-2	15	-	TRBD1	CAISLGQGAGSGYTF	TGTGCCATCAGTCTGGGACAGGGGGCTGGCAGTGGCTACACCTTC
TRBV9	TRBJ1-1	15	-	-	CASSPQALKNTEAFF	TGTGCCAGCAGCCCGCAGGCGCTAAAGAACACTGAAGCTTTCTTT
TRBV7-3	TRBJ1-2	14	-	TRBD1	CASGLPGQDYGYTF	TGTGCCAGCGGCCTTCCGGGACAGGACTATGGCTACACCTTC
TRBV2	TRBJ1-2	12	few	-	CASRQGIYGYTF	TGTGCCAGCAGGCAGGGGATCTATGGCTACACCTTC
TRBV29-1	TRBJ1-1	14	once	TRBD1	CSGQLRTGTAEAFF	TGCAGCGGCCAGTTGCGAACAGGGACAGCGGAAGCTTTCTTT
TRBV2	TRBJ1-3	15	-	-	CASSEVYLTGNTIYF	TGTGCCAGCAGTGAAGTATACTTAACTGGAAACACCATATATTTT
TRBV4-3	TRBJ2-7	13	-	-	CASRMIGQYEQYF	TGCGCCAGCAGAATGATCGGTCAATACGAGCAGTACTTC
TRBV15	TRBJ1-1	13	-	-	CATWAGEGTEAFF	TGTGCCACCTGGGCAGGGGAGGGCACTGAAGCTTTCTTT
TRBV27	TRBJ2-3	18	-	TRBD2	CASSPRASGLAGADTQYF	TGTGCCAGCAGTCCTAGGGCTTCGGGACTAGCGGGAGCAGATACGCAGTATTTT
TRBV6-5	TRBJ1-5	13	few	-	CASTLGLNQPQHF	TGTGCCAGCACCCTGGGCTTAAATCAGCCCCAGCATTTT